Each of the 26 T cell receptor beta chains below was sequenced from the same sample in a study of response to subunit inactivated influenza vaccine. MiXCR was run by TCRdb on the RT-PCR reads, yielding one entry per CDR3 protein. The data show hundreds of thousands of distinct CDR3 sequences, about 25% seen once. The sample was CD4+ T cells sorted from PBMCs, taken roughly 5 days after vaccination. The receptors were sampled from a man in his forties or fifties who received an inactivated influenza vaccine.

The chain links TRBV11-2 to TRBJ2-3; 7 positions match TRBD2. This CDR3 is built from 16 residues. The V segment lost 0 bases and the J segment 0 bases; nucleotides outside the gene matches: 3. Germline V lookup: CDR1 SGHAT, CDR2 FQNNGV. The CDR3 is CASSLDRRGSTDTQYF. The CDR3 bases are TGTGCCAGCAGCTTAGATCGGCGGGGGAGCACAGATACGCAGTATTTT.

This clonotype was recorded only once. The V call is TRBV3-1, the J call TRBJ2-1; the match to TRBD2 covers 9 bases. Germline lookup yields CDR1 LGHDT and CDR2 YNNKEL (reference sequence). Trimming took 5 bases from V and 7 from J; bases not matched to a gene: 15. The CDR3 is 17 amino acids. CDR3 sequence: CASSEQILAGTLNEQFF. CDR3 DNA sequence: TGTGCCAGCAGCGAACAGATCCTAGCGGGGACCTTAAATGAGCAGTTCTTC.

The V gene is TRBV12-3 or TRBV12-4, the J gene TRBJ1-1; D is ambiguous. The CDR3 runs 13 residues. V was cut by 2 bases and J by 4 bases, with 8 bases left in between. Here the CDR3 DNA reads TGTGCCAGCAGTTTAATCGGCTTCACTGAAGCTTTCTTT. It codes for CASSLIGFTEAFF.

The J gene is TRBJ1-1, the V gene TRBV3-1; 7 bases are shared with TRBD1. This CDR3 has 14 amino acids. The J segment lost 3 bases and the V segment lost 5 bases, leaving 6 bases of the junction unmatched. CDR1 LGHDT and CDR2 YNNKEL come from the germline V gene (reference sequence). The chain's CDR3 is CASSTGVQYTEAFF. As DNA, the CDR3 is TGTGCCAGCAGCACAGGGGTTCAGTACACTGAAGCTTTCTTT.

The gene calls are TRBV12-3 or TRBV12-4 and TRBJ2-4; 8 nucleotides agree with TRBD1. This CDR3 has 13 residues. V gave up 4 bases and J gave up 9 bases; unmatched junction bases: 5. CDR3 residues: CASSSPGGVIQYF. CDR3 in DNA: TGTGCCAGCAGTTCCCCAGGGGGCGTCATTCAGTACTTC.

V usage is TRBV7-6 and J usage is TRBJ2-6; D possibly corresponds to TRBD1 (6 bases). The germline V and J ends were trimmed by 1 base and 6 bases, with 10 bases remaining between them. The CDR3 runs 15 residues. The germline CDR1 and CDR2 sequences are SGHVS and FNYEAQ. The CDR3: CASSLGAGVANVLTF. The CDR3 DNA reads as TGTGCCAGCAGCTTAGGTGCAGGGGTGGCCAACGTCCTGACTTTC.

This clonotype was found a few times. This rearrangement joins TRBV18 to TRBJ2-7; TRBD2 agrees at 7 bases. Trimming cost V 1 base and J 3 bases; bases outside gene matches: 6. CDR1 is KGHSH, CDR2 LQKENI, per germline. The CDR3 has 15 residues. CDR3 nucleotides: TGTGCCAGCTCACCACGGCGGGAGCTCTTCTACGAGCAGTACTTC. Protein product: CASSPRRELFYEQYF.

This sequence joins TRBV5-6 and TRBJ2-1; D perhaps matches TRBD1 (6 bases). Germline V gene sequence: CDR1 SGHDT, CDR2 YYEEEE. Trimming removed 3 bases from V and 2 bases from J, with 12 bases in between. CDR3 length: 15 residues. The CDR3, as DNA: TGTGCCAGCAGCTGGGGCGCAGGGGCCTACAATGAGCAGTTCTTC. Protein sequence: CASSWGAGAYNEQFF. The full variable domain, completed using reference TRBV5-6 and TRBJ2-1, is DAGVTQSPTHLIKTRGQQVTLRCSPKSGHDTVSWYQQALGQGPQFIFQYYEEEERQRGNFPDRFSGHQFPNYSSELNVNALLLGDSALYLCASSWGAGAYNEQFFGPGTRLTVL.

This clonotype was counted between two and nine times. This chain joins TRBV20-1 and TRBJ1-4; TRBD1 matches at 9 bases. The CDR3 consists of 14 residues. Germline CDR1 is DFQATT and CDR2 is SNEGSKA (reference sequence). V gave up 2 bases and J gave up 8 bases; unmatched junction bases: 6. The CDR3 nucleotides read TGCAGTGCTAGACCGACAGGGGGTGGCGAAAAACTGTTTTTT. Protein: CSARPTGGGEKLFF.

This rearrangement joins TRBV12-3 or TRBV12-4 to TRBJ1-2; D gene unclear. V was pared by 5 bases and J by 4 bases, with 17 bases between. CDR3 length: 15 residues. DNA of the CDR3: TGTGCCAGCAGTCCCCGGCCACCAAGCGGCTATGGCTACACCTTC. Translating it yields CASSPRPPSGYGYTF.

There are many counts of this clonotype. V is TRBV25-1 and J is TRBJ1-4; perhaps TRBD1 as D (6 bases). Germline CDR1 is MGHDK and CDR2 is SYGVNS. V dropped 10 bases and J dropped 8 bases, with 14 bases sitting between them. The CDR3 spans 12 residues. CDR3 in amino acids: CATTGTGEKLFF. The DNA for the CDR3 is TGTGCCACCACAGGGACGGGCGAAAAACTGTTTTTT.

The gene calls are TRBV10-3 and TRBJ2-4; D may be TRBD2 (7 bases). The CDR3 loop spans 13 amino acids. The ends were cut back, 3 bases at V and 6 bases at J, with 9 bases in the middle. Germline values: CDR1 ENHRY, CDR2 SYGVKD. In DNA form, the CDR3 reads TGTGCCATCAGTGACGGGGGGCCAAACATTCAGTACTTC. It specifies CAISDGGPNIQYF.

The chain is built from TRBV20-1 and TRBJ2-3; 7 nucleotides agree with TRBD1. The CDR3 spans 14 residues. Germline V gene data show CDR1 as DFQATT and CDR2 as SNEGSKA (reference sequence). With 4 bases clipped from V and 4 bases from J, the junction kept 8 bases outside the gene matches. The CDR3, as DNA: TGCAGTGCTATCGACAGGGCGGGCCCAGATACGCAGTATTTT. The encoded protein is CSAIDRAGPDTQYF.

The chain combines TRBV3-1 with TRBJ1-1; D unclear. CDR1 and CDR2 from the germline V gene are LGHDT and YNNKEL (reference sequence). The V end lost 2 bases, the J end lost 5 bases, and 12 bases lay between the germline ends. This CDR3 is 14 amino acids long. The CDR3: CASSQRDGETEAFF. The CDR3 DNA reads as TGTGCCAGCAGCCAACGAGACGGGGAAACTGAAGCTTTCTTT.

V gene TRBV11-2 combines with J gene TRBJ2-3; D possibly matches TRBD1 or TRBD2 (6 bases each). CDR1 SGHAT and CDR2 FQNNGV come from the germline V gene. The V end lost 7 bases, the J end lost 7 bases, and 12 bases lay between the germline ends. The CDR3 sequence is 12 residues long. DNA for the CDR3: TGTGCCAGCATCGGGGGCTTGAATACGCAGTATTTT. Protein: CASIGGLNTQYF.

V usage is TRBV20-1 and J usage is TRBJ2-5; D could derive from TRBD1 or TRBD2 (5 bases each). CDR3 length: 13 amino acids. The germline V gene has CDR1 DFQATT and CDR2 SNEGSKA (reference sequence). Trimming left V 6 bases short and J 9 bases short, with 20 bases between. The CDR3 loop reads CSARAGAHQAQYF. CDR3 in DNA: TGCAGTGCGAGGGCCGGGGCCCATCAGGCCCAGTACTTC.

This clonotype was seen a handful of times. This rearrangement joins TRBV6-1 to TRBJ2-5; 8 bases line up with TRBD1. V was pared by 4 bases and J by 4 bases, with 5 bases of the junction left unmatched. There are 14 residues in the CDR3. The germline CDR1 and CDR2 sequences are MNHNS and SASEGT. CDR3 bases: TGTGCCAGCAGTGCCGGACAGGGTCTAGAGACCCAGTACTTC. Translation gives CASSAGQGLETQYF.

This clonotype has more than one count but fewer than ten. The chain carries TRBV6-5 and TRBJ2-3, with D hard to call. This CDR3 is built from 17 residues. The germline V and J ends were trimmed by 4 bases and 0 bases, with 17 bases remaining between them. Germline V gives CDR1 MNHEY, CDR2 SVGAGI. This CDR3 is CASSSHGRQASTDTQYF. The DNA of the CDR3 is TGTGCCAGCAGTTCACACGGCCGCCAGGCTAGCACAGATACGCAGTATTTT.

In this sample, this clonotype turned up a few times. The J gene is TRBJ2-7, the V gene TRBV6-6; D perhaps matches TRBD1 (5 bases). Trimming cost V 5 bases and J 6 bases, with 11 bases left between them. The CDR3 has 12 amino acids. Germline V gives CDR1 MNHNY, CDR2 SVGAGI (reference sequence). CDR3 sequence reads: CASSGQGREQYF. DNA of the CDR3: TGTGCCAGCAGTGGTCAGGGTCGCGAGCAGTACTTC.

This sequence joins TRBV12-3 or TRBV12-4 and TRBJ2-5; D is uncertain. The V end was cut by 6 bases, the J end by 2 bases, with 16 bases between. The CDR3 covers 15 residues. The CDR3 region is CASSRSLGAQETQYF. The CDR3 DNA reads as TGTGCCAGCAGCCGCTCGTTAGGCGCGCAAGAGACCCAGTACTTC.

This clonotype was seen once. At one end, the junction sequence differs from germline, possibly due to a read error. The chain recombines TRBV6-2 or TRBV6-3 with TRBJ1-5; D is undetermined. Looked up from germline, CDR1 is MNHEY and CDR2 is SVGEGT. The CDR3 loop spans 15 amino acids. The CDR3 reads CASSGVGLWDQPQRF. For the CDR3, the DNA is TGTGCCAGCAGTGGGGTTGGGCTTTGGGATCAGCCCCAGCGTTTT.

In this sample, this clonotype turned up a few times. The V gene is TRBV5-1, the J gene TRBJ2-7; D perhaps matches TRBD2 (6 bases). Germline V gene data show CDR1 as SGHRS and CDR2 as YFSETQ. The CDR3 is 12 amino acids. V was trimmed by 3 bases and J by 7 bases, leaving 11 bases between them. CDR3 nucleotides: TGCGCCAGCAGCTCTGCGGGATCTGAGCAGTACTTC. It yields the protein CASSSAGSEQYF.

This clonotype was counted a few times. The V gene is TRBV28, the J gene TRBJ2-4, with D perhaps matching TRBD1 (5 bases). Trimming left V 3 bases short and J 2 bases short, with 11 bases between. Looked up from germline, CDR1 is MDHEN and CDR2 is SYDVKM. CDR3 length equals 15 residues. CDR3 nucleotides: TGTGCCAGCAGTTTCGCTCAGGGAACCAAAAACATTCAGTACTTC. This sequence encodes CASSFAQGTKNIQYF.

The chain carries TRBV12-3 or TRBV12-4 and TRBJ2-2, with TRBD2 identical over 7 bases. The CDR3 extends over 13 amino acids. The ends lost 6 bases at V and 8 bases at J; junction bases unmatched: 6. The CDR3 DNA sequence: TGTGCCAGCAGACCCGGGACTATGGGGGAGCTGTTTTTT. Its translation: CASRPGTMGELFF.

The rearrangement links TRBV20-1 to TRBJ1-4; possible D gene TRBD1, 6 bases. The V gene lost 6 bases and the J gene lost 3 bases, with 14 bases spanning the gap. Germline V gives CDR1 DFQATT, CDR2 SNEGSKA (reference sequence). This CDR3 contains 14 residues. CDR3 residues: CSAPRGGSNEKLFF. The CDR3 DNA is TGCAGTGCACCCCGCGGGGGCTCTAATGAAAAACTGTTTTTT.

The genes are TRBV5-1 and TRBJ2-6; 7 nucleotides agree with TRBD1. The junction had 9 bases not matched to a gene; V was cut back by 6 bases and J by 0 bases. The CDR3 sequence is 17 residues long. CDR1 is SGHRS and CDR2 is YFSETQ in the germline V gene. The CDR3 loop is CASKRDSAFSGANVLTF. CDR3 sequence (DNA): TGCGCCAGCAAAAGGGACAGTGCCTTCTCTGGGGCCAACGTCCTGACTTTC. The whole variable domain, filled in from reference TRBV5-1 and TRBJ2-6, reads KAGVTQTPRYLIKTRGQQVTLSCSPISGHRSVSWYQQTPGQGLQFLFEYFSETQRNKGNFPGRFSGRQFSNSRSEMNVSTLELGDSALYLCASKRDSAFSGANVLTFGAGSRLTVL.